The clone carrying this TCR beta chain was recorded at least ten times. The data belong to a study of T cells in Graves' hyperthyroidism and ophthalmopathy. This CDR3 contains 15 residues. The germline V and J ends were trimmed by 4 bases and 2 bases, with 12 bases remaining between them. CDR1 is SNHLY, CDR2 FYNNEI, per germline. RNA transcripts served as the template for amplifying TCR beta CDR3 regions. First-round RT-PCR with HTBI primers amplified the TCR CDR3 region. TCRdb called the multiplex PCR reads again in MiXCR, with one record for every CDR3 protein. The data hold 600,000 or so distinct CDR3 sequences, with 15% to 20% observed a single time.

The sequence derives from a woman aged 25-40 years with Graves' hyperthyroidism. The V call is TRBV2, the J call TRBJ1-3; D perhaps matches TRBD1 (6 bases). Sequenced input: blood. CDR3 DNA: TGTGCCAGCAGTGTTGCAAGACAGGCTGGAAACACCATATATTTT. It specifies CASSVARQAGNTIYF.